A single sample gave rise to the 10 T cell receptor beta chains below, sequenced in a study of CD8 T cells in Susac syndrome. The RNA input was about 0.5 to 1 ug, and it was reverse transcribed with random hexamers. TCRdb independently ran MiXCR on the immunoSEQ multiplex PCR reads; one entry per CDR3 protein. The table has 100,000 to 150,000 distinct CDR3 sequences, over 85% seen once. Material for sequencing was CD4+ T cells from PBMCs. These receptors were taken from a human donor in good health.

The chain uses TRBV14 and TRBJ2-5; D possibly corresponds to TRBD2 (5 bases). The CDR3 spans 12 residues. The germline CDR1 and CDR2 sequences are SGHDN and FVKESK. With 3 bases removed from V and 9 bases from J, the gap between germline ends came to 11 bases. Here the CDR3 reads CASSHHLGAQYF. The CDR3 DNA is TGTGCCAGCAGCCACCACCTCGGGGCCCAGTACTTC.

The chain joins TRBV4-1 to TRBJ2-4, with 14 bases aligning to TRBD2. The germline gives CDR1 MGHRA, CDR2 YSYEKL. With 2 bases clipped from V and 0 bases from J, the junction kept 3 bases outside the gene matches. This CDR3 region has 18 residues. The DNA of the CDR3 is TGCGCCAGCAGCCAAATGGGACTAGCGGGAGTAGCCAAAAACATTCAGTACTTC. It translates to CASSQMGLAGVAKNIQYF.

The rearrangement uses TRBV4-3 and TRBJ2-1; 8 nucleotides agree with TRBD2. CDR3 size: 16 residues. The V segment lost 2 bases and the J segment 2 bases; nucleotides outside the gene matches: 5. Germline V gene data show CDR1 as LGHNA and CDR2 as YSLEER. The CDR3 loop reads CASSQYSGSPYNEQFF. The CDR3 nucleotides are TGCGCCAGCAGCCAATACAGCGGGAGTCCCTACAATGAGCAGTTCTTC.

V and J are TRBV7-9 and TRBJ2-5; the match to TRBD2 covers 10 bases. The CDR3 runs to 16 residues. Germline V lookup: CDR1 SEHNR, CDR2 FQNEAQ (reference sequence). The trim removed 5 bases at V and 5 bases at J, leaving 11 bases unmatched. The CDR3 is CASSHVSSGSWETQYF. CDR3 bases: TGTGCCAGCAGCCACGTATCTAGCGGGAGTTGGGAGACCCAGTACTTC.

The gene calls are TRBV5-1 and TRBJ1-1; the D gene is possibly TRBD1 (5 bases). CDR1 is SGHRS, CDR2 YFSETQ, per germline. Trimming took 0 bases from V and 0 from J, leaving 9 bases between them. The CDR3 totals 15 residues. CDR3 residues: CASSLGQGMNTEAFF. The CDR3 region has the DNA TGCGCCAGCAGCTTGGGTCAGGGCATGAACACTGAAGCTTTCTTT. Variable domain in full (rest from reference TRBV5-1 and TRBJ1-1): KAGVTQTPRYLIKTRGQQVTLSCSPISGHRSVSWYQQTPGQGLQFLFEYFSETQRNKGNFPGRFSGRQFSNSRSEMNVSTLELGDSALYLCASSLGQGMNTEAFFGQGTRLTVV.

CDR3 DNA sequence: TGTGCCAGCAGCTCCGGGACTAGCGAACCGGATACGCAGTATTTT. Encoded protein: CASSSGTSEPDTQYF. This chain joins TRBV11-2 and TRBJ2-3, with 10 bases matching TRBD2. The CDR3 is 15 amino acids. J lost 6 bases, V lost 4 bases, and 7 bases had no gene match. Germline V gene sequence: CDR1 SGHAT, CDR2 FQNNGV.

The rearrangement uses TRBV3-1 and TRBJ1-1; 7 bases map to TRBD1. The CDR3 spans 13 residues. Germline values: CDR1 LGHDT, CDR2 YNNKEL (reference sequence). V trimming: 2 bases; J trimming: 5 bases; junction bases outside the gene matches: 2. CDR3 DNA: TGTGCCAGCAGCCAACAGGGGGGGACTGAAGCTTTCTTT. This codes for CASSQQGGTEAFF.

This rearrangement joins TRBV21-1 to TRBJ1-3; TRBD1, as called in the table, went unchecked against the DNA. TRBV21-1 constitutes a pseudogene. This CDR3 has 13 residues. The CDR3 DNA sequence: TGTGCCCCCCCTGGGGGGGCTGGAAACACCATATATTTT. This translates into CAPPGGAGNTIYF.

Points on this clonotype: The junction differs from germline at one of its ends, possibly a read error. The V gene is TRBV3-1, the J gene TRBJ1-1; the match to TRBD1 covers 11 bases. The CDR3 is made up of 14 amino acids. The germline V gene has CDR1 LGHDT and CDR2 YNNKEL (reference sequence). This chain's CDR3 is CASSHGWTGGAAVF. The DNA of the CDR3 is TGTGCCAGCAGCCATGGATGGACAGGGGGCGCGGCGGTTTTT.

V gene TRBV6-6 combines with J gene TRBJ1-1, with D unresolved. V lost 2 bases and J lost 1, with 8 bases in between. The CDR3 is 14 amino acids. Per the germline V gene, CDR1 is MNHNY and CDR2 is SVGAGI (reference sequence). CDR3 nucleotide sequence: TGTGCCAGCAGTTACCCGGAGAAGAACACTGAAGCTTTCTTT. Translation: CASSYPEKNTEAFF.